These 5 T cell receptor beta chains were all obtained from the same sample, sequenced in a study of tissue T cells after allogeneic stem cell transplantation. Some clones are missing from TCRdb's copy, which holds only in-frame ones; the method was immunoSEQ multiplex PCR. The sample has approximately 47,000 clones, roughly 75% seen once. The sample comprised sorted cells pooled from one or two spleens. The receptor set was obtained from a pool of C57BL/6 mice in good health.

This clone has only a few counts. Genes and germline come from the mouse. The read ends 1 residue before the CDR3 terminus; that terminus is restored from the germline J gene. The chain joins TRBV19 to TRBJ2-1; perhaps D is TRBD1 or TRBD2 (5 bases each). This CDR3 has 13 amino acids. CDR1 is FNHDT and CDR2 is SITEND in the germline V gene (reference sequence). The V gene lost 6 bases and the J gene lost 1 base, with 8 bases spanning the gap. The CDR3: CASNRDNYAEQFF. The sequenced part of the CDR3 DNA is TGTGCCAGCAATCGGGACAACTATGCTGAGCAGTTC.

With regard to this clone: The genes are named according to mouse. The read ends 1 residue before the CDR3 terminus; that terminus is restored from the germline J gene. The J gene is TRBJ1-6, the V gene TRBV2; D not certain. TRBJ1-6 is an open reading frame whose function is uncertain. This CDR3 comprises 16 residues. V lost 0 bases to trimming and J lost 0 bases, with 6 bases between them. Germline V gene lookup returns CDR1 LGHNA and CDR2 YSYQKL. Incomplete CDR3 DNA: TGTGCCAGCAGCCAAGAAGGCAGTTCCTATAATTCGCCCCTCTAC. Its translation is CASSQEGSSYNSPLY. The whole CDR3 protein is CASSQEGSSYNSPLYF.

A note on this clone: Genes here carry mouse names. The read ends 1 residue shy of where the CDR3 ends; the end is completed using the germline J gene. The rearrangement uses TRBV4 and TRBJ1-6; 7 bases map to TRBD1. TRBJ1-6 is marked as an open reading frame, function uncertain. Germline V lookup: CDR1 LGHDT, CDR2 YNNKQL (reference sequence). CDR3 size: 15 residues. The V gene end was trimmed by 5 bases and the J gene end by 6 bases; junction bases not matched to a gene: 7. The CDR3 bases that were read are TGTGCCAGCAGCCCCGACAGGGACCGTAATTCGCCCCTCTAC. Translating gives CASSPDRDRNSPLY. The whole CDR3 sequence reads CASSPDRDRNSPLYF.

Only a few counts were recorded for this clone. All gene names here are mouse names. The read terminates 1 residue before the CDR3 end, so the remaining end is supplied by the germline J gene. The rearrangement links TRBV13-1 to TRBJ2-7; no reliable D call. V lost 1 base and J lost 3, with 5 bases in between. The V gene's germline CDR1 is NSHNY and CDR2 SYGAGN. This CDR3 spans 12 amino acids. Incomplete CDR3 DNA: TGTGCCAGCAGTGATTACAACTATGAACAGTAC. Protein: CASSDYNYEQY. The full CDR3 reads CASSDYNYEQYF.

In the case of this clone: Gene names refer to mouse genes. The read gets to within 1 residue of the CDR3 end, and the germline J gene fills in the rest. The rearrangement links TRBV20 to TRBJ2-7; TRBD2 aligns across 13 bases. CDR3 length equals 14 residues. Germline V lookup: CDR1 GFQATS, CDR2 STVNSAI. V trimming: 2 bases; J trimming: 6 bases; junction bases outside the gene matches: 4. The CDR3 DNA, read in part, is TGTGGTGCTAGGACCGGGACTGGGGGGGTTGAACAGTAC. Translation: CGARTGTGGVEQY. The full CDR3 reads CGARTGTGGVEQYF. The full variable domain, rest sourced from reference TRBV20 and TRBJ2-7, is GALVYQYPRRTICKSGTSMRMECQAVGFQATSVAWYRQSPQKTFELIALSTVNSAIKYEQNFTQEKFPISHPNLSFSSMTVLNAYLEDRGLYLCGARTGTGGVEQYFGPGTRLTVL.